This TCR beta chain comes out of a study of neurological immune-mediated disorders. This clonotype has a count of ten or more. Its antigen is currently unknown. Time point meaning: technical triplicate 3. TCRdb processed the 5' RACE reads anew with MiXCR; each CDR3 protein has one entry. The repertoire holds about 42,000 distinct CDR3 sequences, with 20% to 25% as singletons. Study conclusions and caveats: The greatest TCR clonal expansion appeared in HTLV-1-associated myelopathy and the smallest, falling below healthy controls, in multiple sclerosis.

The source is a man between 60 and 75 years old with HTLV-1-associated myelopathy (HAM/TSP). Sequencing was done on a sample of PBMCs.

Here the CDR3 DNA reads TGTGCCAGTAGTAAGGGACTAGCGGGGATCAATGAGCAGTTCTTC. Translated, it gives CASSKGLAGINEQFF. This chain links TRBV19 with TRBJ2-1; 13 nucleotides line up with TRBD2. The J segment lost 6 bases and the V segment lost 4 bases, leaving 3 bases of the junction unmatched. CDR1 and CDR2 (germline): LNHDA, SQIVND (reference sequence). The CDR3 is made up of 15 amino acids.